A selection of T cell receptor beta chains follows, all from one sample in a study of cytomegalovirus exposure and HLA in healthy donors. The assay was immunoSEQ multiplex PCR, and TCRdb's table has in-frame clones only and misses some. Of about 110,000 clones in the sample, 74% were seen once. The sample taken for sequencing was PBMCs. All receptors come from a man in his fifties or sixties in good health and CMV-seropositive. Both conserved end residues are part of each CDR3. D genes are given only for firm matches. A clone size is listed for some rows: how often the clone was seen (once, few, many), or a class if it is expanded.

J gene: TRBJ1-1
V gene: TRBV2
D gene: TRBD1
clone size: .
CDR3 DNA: TGTGCCAGCAGTGAACAGGGGGCGGTTACTGAAGCTTTCTTT
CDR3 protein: CASSEQGAVTEAFF

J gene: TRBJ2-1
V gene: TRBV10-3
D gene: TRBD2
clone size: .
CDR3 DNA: TGTGCCATCAGTGACTCGACTAGCGGGCACAATGAGCAGTTCTTC
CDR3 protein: CAISDSTSGHNEQFF

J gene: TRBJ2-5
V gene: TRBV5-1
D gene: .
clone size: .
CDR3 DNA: TGCGCCAGCAGCTCTGGGCGGACTCAAGAGACCCAGTACTTC
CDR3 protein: CASSSGRTQETQYF

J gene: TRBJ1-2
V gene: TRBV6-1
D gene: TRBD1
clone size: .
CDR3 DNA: TGTGCCAGCGTTAGGACAGGGGTAAATGGCTACACCTTC
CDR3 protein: CASVRTGVNGYTF

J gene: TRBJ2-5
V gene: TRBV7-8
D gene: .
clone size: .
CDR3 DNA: TGTGCCAGCAGCCGCACAGGGAACCAAGAGACCCAGTACTTC
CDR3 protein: CASSRTGNQETQYF

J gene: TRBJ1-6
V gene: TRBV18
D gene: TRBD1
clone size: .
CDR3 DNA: TGTGCCAGCTCATCCGGGACAGCCGGAGGGGGTTCACCCCTCCACTTT
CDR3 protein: CASSSGTAGGGSPLHF

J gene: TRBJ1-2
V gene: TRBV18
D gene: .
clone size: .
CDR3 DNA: TGTGCCAGCTCACCACAGGGGGTCTATGGCTACACCTTC
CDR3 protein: CASSPQGVYGYTF

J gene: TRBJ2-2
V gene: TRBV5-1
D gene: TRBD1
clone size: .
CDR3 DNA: TGCGCCAGCAGCCGACAGGGGGCGAACACCGGGGAGCTGTTTTTT
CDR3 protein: CASSRQGANTGELFF

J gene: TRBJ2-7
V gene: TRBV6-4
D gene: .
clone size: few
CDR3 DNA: TGTGCCAGCAGTGACTATCAACATCCAGGCTACGAGCAGTACTTC
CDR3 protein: CASSDYQHPGYEQYF

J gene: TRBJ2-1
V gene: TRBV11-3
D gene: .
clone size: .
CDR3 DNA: TGTGCCAGCAGCTTAGGTTTCGACTCCCCAACGCAGTTCTTC
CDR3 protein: CASSLGFDSPTQFF

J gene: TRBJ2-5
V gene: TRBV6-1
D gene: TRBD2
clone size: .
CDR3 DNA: TGTGCCAGCGGTGACCCGGGGGGGAAGGGAGCGGGGATACAAGAGACCCAGTACTTC
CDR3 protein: CASGDPGGKGAGIQETQYF

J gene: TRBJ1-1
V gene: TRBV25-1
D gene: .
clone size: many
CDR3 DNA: TGTGCCGCCCAAGGGCCGCCGGGGGTTTTCTTT
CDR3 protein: CAAQGPPGVFF

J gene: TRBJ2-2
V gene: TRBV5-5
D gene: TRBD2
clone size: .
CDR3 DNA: TGTGCCAGCAGCTTTGGCGGAGCGGGAGTAAACACCGGGGAGCTGTTTTTT
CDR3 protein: CASSFGGAGVNTGELFF

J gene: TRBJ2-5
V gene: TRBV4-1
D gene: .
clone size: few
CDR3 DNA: TGCGCCAGCAGCCAAGTAGGCGGCGGGGGCCACCAAGAGACCCAGTACTTC
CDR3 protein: CASSQVGGGGHQETQYF

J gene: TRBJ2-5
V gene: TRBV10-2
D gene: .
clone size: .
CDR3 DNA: TGCGCCAGCAGTGTAAGGGGGAAAGAGACCCAGTACTTC
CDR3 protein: CASSVRGKETQYF

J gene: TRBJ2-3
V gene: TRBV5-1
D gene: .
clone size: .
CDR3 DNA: TGCGCCAGCAGCTATACTAGCACAGATACGCAGTATTTT
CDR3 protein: CASSYTSTDTQYF

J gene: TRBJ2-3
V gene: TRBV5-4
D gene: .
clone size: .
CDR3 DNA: TGTGCCAGCAGCTTGAAACTATTAGCCCCAGATACGCAGTATTTT
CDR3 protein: CASSLKLLAPDTQYF

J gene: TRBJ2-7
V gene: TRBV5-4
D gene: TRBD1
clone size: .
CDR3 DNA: TGTGCCAGCAGCCGGGGAGGGACAGGGGGCTACGAGCAGTACTTC
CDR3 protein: CASSRGGTGGYEQYF

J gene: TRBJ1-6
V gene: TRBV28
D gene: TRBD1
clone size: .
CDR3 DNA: TGTGCCAGCAGTTTAGGCGGGGGGACAGCAGATTCACCCCTCCACTTT
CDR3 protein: CASSLGGGTADSPLHF

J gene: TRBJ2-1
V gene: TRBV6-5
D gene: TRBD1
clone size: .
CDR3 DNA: TGTGCCAGCAAGAGGGACAGCTACAATGAGCAGTTCTTC
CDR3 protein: CASKRDSYNEQFF